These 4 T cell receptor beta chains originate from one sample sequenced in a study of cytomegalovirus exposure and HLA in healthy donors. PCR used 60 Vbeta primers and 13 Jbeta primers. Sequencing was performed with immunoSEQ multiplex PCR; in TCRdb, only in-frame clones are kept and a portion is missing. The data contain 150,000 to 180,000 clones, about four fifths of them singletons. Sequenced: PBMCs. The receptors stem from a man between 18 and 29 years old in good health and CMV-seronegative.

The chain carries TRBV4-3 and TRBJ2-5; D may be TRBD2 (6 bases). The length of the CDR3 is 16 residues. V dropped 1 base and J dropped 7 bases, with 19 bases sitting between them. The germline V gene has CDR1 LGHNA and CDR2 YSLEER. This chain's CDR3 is CASSQVRAPGEVTQYF. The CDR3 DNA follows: TGCGCCAGCAGCCAAGTTCGAGCCCCGGGAGAAGTGACCCAGTACTTC.

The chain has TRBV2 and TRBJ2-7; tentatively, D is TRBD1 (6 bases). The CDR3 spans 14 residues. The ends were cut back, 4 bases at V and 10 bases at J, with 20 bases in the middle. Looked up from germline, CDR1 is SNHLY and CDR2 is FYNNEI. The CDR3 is CASSGRTALWGQYF. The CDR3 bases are TGTGCCAGCAGTGGACGGACAGCTCTCTGGGGCCAGTACTTC.

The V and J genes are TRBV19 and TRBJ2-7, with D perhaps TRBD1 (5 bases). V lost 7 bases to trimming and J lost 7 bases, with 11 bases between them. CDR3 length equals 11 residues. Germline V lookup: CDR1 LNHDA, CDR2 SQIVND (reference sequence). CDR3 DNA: TGTGCCAGTAAAAGGGGATTGGAGCAGTACTTC. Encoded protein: CASKRGLEQYF.

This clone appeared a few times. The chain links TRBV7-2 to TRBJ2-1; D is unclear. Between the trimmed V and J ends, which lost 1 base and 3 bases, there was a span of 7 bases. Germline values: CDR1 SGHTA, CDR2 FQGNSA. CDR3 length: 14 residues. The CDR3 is CASSLVDNYNEQFF. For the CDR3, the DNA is TGTGCCAGCAGCTTAGTCGACAACTACAATGAGCAGTTCTTC.